The 14 T cell receptor beta chains in this list originate from one sample, sequenced in a study of cytomegalovirus exposure and HLA in healthy donors. Generated by immunoSEQ multiplex PCR, the TCRdb table keeps only in-frame clones and is missing some. This table holds around 150,000 clones, just under 85% found once. The sample was PBMCs. The receptors stem from a man in his thirties or forties in good health and CMV-seropositive.

The chain is built from TRBV15 and TRBJ1-5, with a possible D match to TRBD1 (5 bases). CDR1 and CDR2 (germline): LNHNV, YYDKDF (reference sequence). Trimming stripped 1 base from V and 4 bases from J, with 11 bases between. The length of the CDR3 is 15 residues. The CDR3: CATSRGAGSNQPQHF. CDR3 DNA: TGTGCCACCAGCAGAGGGGCAGGGTCGAATCAGCCCCAGCATTTT.

The V and J genes are TRBV30 and TRBJ2-1; D call uncertain. The V end was cut by 0 bases, the J end by 10 bases, with 7 bases between. CDR3 size: 11 residues. Germline values: CDR1 GTSNPN, CDR2 SVGIG (reference sequence). CDR3 in DNA: TGTGCCTGGAGTGTTCACAGAGAGCAGTTCTTC. It is translated as CAWSVHREQFF.

This chain joins TRBV5-1 and TRBJ1-2; 10 positions agree with TRBD1. The germline gives CDR1 SGHRS, CDR2 YFSETQ. With 3 bases clipped from V and 7 bases from J, the junction kept 12 bases outside the gene matches. CDR3 length: 16 amino acids. This chain's CDR3 is CASSSGMGQGTRGYTF. The DNA for the CDR3 is TGCGCCAGCAGCTCAGGGATGGGACAGGGGACTCGTGGCTACACCTTC.

The chain uses TRBV5-1 and TRBJ2-7; perhaps TRBD1 as D (5 bases). The CDR3 has 15 residues. Trimming took 3 bases from V and 0 from J, leaving 13 bases between them. The germline V gene encodes CDR1 SGHRS and CDR2 YFSETQ. The CDR3 reads CASSSQETASYEQYF. The CDR3 DNA is TGCGCCAGCAGCTCCCAGGAGACAGCCTCCTACGAGCAGTACTTC.

V gene TRBV7-2 combines with J gene TRBJ1-1; 7 nucleotides agree with TRBD1. After removal of 4 bases from V and 4 bases from J, the junction contained 6 bases not matched to a gene. The CDR3 runs 14 residues. CDR1 SGHTA and CDR2 FQGNSA come from the germline V gene. The CDR3 region is CASSYSQGITEAFF. The CDR3 bases are TGTGCCAGCAGCTATTCACAGGGGATCACTGAAGCTTTCTTT.

V usage is TRBV19 and J usage is TRBJ1-4, with D possibly being TRBD1 (5 bases). This CDR3 comprises 17 residues. The germline V gene has CDR1 LNHDA and CDR2 SQIVND (reference sequence). Trimming took 5 bases from V and 2 from J, leaving 18 bases between them. The DNA of the CDR3 is TGTGCCAGTAGTCCTACGAGGGGAGGTGGGACTAATGAAAAACTGTTTTTT. Translated: CASSPTRGGGTNEKLFF.

V is TRBV5-6 and J is TRBJ1-1; D remains ambiguous. V lost 4 bases to trimming and J lost 4 bases, with 14 bases between them. Per germline, CDR1 SGHDT and CDR2 YYEEEE. The CDR3 totals 14 residues. CDR3 nucleotide sequence: TGTGCCAGCAGCCCCGGGGAAAAGAGCACTGAAGCTTTCTTT. It translates to CASSPGEKSTEAFF.

This sequence joins TRBV5-1 and TRBJ1-1; no definite D call. The CDR3 covers 13 residues. The V gene lost 5 bases and the J gene lost 2 bases, with 10 bases spanning the gap. Germline V lookup: CDR1 SGHRS, CDR2 YFSETQ. The CDR3 reads CASRFGENTEAFF. CDR3 bases: TGCGCCAGCAGGTTCGGGGAAAACACTGAAGCTTTCTTT.

The chain carries TRBV30 and TRBJ1-1; TRBD1 agrees at 8 bases. Germline CDR1 GTSNPN, CDR2 SVGIG (reference sequence). V gave up 5 bases and J gave up 0 bases; unmatched junction bases: 2. The CDR3 is 13 residues long. CDR3 region: CAWDRGLNTEAFF. The CDR3 DNA follows: TGTGCCTGGGACAGGGGACTGAACACTGAAGCTTTCTTT.

A word on this clone: Other DNA sequences in the same sample also yield this CDR3. The V call is TRBV9, the J call TRBJ1-2; D is unclear. This CDR3 region has 14 residues. Deletions cut 6 bases from V and 2 bases from J, with 14 bases between. CDR1 is SGDLS, CDR2 YYNGEE, per germline. The CDR3 here is CASTRGGSNYGYTF. The CDR3 DNA reads TGTGCCAGCACCCGGGGAGGGTCCAACTATGGCTACACCTTC.

This clone came up a few times. The chain recombines TRBV5-5 with TRBJ2-3; perhaps TRBD2 as D (5 bases). This CDR3 spans 15 amino acids. V lost 4 bases, J lost 2 bases, and 14 bases lay in between. Germline V lookup: CDR1 SGHKS, CDR2 YYEKEE (reference sequence). CDR3 nucleotide sequence: TGTGCCAGCAGCCCCCGGGAATTCCCCACAGATACGCAGTATTTT. Its translation is CASSPREFPTDTQYF.

The rearrangement uses TRBV5-8 and TRBJ2-7; 8 nucleotides line up with TRBD2. Losses at the gene ends were 0 bases for V and 0 bases for J; bases not matched to a gene: 5. This CDR3 is built from 16 residues. The germline V gene encodes CDR1 SGHTS and CDR2 YDEGEE. DNA of the CDR3: TGTGCCAGCAGCTTGGAAGAGCGGGGGCCCTCCTACGAGCAGTACTTC. It yields the protein CASSLEERGPSYEQYF.

This sequence joins TRBV27 and TRBJ1-2; maybe TRBD1 (6 bases). Germline loops: CDR1 MNHEY, CDR2 SMNVEV (reference sequence). V was clipped by 5 bases and J by 5 bases, with 21 bases between them. The CDR3 has 16 residues. CDR3 region: CASSPQGTEESYGYTF. The CDR3 nucleotides read TGTGCCAGCAGTCCTCAGGGGACGGAAGAATCTTATGGCTACACCTTC.

J is TRBJ1-4 and V is TRBV10-1; a possible D gene is TRBD1 (6 bases). This CDR3 comprises 14 residues. The germline V gene has CDR1 WNHNN and CDR2 SYGVQD (reference sequence). V lost 2 bases, J lost 4 bases, and 8 bases lay in between. As DNA, the CDR3 is TGCGCCAGCAGTGAGAGGACAGTTAATGAAAAACTGTTTTTT. The encoded protein is CASSERTVNEKLFF.